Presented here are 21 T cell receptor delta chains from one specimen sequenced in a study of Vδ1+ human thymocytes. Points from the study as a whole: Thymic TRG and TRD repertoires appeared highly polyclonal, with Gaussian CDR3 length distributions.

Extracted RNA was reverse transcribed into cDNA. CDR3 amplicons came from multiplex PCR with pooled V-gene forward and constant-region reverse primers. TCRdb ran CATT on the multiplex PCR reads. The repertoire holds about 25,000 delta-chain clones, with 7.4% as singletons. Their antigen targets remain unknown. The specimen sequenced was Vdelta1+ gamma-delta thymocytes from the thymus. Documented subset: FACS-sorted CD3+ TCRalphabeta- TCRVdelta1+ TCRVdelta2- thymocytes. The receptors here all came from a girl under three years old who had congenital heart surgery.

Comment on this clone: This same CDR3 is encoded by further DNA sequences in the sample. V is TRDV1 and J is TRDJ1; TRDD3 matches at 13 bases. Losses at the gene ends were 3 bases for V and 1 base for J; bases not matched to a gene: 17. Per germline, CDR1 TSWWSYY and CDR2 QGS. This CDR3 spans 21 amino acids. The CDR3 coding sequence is TGTGCTCTTGGGGACCGCCATTTTCCTACTGGGGGATACGGGGCCACCGATAAACTCATCTTT. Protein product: CALGDRHFPTGGYGATDKLIF.

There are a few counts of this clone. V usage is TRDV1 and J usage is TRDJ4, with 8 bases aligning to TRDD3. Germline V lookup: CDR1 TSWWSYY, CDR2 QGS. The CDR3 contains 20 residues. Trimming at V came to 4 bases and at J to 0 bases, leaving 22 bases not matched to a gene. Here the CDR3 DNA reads TGTGCTCTTGGGGGTCTCCGTGGTGTGGTACTGGGGGGGATGGCCAGACCCCTGATCTTT. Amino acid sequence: CALGGLRGVVLGGMARPLIF.

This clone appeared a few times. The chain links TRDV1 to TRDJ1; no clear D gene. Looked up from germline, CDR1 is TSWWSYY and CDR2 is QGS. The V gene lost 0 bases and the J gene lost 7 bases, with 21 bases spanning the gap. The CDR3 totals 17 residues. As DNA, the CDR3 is TGTGCTCTTGGGGAACTACGTTCGAGGGACCCGGAGGGTAAACTCATCTTT. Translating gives CALGELRSRDPEGKLIF.

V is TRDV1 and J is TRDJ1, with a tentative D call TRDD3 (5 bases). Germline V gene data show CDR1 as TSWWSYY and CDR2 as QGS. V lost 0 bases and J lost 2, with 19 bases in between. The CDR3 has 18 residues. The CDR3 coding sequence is TGTGCTCTTGGGGAACTTAACGGGGGGGTGTTACGGACCGATAAACTCATCTTT. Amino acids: CALGELNGGVLRTDKLIF.

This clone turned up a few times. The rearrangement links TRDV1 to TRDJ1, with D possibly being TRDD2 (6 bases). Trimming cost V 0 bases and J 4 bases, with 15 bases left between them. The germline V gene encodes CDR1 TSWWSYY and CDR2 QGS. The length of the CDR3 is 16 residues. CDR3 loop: CALGELALLPVDKLIF. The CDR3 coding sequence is TGTGCTCTTGGGGAACTAGCTCTCCTACCGGTCGATAAACTCATCTTT.

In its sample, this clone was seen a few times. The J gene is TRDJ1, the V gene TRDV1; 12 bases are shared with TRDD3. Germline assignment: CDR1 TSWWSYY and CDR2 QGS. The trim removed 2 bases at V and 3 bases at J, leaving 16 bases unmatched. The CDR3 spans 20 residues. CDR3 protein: CALGESQSSYWGIQSDKLIF. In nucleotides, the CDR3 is TGTGCTCTTGGGGAAAGCCAGTCCTCATACTGGGGGATACAATCCGATAAACTCATCTTT.

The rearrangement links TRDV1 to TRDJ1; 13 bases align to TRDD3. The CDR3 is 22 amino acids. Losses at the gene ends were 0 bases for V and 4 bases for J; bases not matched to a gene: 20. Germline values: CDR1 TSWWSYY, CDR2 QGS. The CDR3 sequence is CALGELRFLHLSTGGYGDKLIF. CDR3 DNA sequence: TGTGCTCTTGGGGAACTTCGCTTCCTACACCTATCTACTGGGGGATACGGCGATAAACTCATCTTT.

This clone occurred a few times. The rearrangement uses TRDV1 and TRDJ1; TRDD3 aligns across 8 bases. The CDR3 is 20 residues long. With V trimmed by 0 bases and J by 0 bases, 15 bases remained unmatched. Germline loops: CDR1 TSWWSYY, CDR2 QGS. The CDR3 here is CALGELFRGLGDLYTDKLIF. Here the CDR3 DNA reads TGTGCTCTTGGGGAACTCTTCAGGGGGCTGGGGGACTTGTACACCGATAAACTCATCTTT.

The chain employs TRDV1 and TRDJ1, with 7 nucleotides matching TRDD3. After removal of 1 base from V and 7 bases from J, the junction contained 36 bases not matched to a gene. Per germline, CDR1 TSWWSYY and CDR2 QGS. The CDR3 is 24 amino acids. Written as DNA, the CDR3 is TGTGCTCTTGGGGAACCCGCTCCTGTCGCTGACTGGGGAACTGAATTAAGCCGATACGTTAAACTCATCTTT. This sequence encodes CALGEPAPVADWGTELSRYVKLIF.

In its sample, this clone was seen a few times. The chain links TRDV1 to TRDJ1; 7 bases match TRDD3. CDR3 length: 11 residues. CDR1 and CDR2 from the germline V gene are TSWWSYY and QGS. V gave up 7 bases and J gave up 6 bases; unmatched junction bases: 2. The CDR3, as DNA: TGTGCTCTTGTGGGGGAGAATAAACTCATCTTT. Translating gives CALVGENKLIF.

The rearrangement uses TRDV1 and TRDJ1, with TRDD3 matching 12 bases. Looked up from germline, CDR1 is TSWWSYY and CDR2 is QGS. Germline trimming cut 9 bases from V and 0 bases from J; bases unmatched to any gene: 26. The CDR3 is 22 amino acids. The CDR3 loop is CALLPGVPGLGDTVRYTDKLIF. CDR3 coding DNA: TGTGCTCTGCTACCCGGGGTTCCTGGCCTGGGGGATACGGTTCGATACACCGATAAACTCATCTTT.

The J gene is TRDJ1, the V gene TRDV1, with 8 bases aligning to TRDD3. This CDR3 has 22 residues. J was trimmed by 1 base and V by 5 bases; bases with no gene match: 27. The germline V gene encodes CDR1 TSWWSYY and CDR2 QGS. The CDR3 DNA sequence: TGTGCTCTTGGGATCCATTTGACGCTTCATAAGGGGGATATACGGCGCACCGATAAACTCATCTTT. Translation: CALGIHLTLHKGDIRRTDKLIF.

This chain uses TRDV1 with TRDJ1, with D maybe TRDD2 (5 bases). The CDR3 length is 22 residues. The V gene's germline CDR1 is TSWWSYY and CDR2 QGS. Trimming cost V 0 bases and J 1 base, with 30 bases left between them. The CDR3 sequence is CALGELEPLLILPESSTDKLIF. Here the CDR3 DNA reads TGTGCTCTTGGGGAACTCGAGCCACTCCTAATCCTCCCTGAGTCGTCCACCGATAAACTCATCTTT.

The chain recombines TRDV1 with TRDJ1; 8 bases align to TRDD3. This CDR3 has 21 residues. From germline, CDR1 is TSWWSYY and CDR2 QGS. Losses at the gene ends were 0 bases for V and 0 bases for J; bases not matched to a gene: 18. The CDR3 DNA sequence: TGTGCTCTTGGGGAACTAGATCCTATGGAGCCGGGGGATATCTACACCGATAAACTCATCTTT. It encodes CALGELDPMEPGDIYTDKLIF.

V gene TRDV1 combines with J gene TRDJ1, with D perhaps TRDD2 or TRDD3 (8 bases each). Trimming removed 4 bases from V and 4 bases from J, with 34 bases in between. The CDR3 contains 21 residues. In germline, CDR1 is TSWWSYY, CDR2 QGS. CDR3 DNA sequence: TGTGCTCTTGGGGTCCCTCAGATCCTTCCTAACGACTGGGGGGCCATCGATAAACTCATCTTT. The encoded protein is CALGVPQILPNDWGAIDKLIF.

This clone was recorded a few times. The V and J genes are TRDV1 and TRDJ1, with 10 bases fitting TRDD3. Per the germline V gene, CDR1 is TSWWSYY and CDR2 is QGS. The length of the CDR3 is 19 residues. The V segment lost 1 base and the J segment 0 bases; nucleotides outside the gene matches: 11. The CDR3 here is CALGEPLSRLGDYTDKLIF. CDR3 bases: TGTGCTCTTGGGGAACCCCTATCACGACTGGGGGATTACACCGATAAACTCATCTTT.

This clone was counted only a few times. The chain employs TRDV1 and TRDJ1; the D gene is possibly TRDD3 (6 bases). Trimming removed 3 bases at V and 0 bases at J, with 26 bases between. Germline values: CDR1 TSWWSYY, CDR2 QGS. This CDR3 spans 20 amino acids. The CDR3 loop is CALGDLRPPTWGQYTDKLIF. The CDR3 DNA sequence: TGTGCTCTTGGGGACCTCCGTCCCCCGACCTGGGGTCAGTACACCGATAAACTCATCTTT.

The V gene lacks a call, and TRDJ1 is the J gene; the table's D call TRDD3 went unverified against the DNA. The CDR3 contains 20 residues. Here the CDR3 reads CALGTVIRGPFLLGDTQLIF. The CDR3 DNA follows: TGTGCTCTTGGGACCGTCATCAGAGGGCCTTTCCTACTGGGGGATACCCAACTCATCTTT.

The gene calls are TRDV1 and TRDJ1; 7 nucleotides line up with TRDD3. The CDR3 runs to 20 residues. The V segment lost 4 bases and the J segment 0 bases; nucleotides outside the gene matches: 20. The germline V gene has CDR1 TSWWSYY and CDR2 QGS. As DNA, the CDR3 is TGTGCTCTTGGGGTCCCAACCCCGTACTGGGGACCTAGGAACACCGATAAACTCATCTTT. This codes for CALGVPTPYWGPRNTDKLIF.

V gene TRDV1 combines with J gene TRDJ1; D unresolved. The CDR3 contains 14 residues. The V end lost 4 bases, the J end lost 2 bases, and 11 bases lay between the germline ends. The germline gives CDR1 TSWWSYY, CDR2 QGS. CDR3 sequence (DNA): TGTGCTCTTGGGGGGCCCCCGCGGACCGATAAACTCATCTTT. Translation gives CALGGPPRTDKLIF.

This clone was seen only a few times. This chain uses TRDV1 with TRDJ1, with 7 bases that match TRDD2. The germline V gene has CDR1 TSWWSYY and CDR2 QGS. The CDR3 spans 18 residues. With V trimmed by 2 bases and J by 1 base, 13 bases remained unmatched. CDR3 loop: CALGEWWFPTILTDKLIF. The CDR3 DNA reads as TGTGCTCTTGGGGAATGGTGGTTTCCTACGATCCTCACCGATAAACTCATCTTT.